A selection of T cell receptor beta chains follows, all from one sample in a study of CD8 T cells in ankylosing spondylitis. TCRdb fed the 5' RACE reads into MiXCR, producing one record per CDR3 protein. The sample has 390,000 or so distinct CDR3 sequences; more than 20% are singletons. Sequenced input: blood, either unsorted or a sorted T cell fraction (not recorded which). Receptors originate from a male donor with ankylosing spondylitis. Both conserved end residues are part of each CDR3. A D gene is named only where the DNA matches it firmly. Expanded clones get a size class; other rows say once, few or many, or leave the size out.

J gene,CDR3 length,clone size,D gene,V gene,CDR3 DNA,CDR3 protein
TRBJ1-1,16,.,.,TRBV5-1,TGCGCCAGCAGCACGCTGTCGGGATTATCAAACACTGAAGCTTTCTTT,CASSTLSGLSNTEAFF
TRBJ2-1,12,.,.,TRBV7-3,TGTGCCAGTGGGACGGCTCACAATGAGCAGTTCTTC,CASGTAHNEQFF
TRBJ2-1,13,.,.,TRBV7-2,TGTGCCAGCAGCTTAGCGGAGGGAAGTGGGCAGTTCTTC,CASSLAEGSGQFF
TRBJ2-2,16,.,.,TRBV5-1,TGCGCCAGCAGCTTGGAAGGTATGCGTGGCACCGGGGAGCTGTTTTTT,CASSLEGMRGTGELFF
TRBJ2-5,15,.,TRBD1,TRBV7-3,TGTGCCAGCAGCCCAACCCAACAGGGGGCGGAGACCCAGTACTTC,CASSPTQQGAETQYF
TRBJ2-5,15,many,TRBD2,TRBV29-1,TGCAGCGTTGGCCACCTAGCGGCTAATGGGGAGACCCAGTACTTC,CSVGHLAANGETQYF
TRBJ1-2,12,.,.,TRBV29-1,TGCAGCGTTGGGGGCAGACTCTATGGCTACACCTTC,CSVGGRLYGYTF
TRBJ2-7,15,many,TRBD1,TRBV6-2/TRBV6-3,TGTGCCAGCAGTTACACGCGGACAGGGCACTACGAGCAGTACTTC,CASSYTRTGHYEQYF
TRBJ2-2,15,.,.,TRBV3-1,TGTGCCAGCAGCCCCCCATGGGGGAGTACCGGGGAGCTGTTTTTT,CASSPPWGSTGELFF
TRBJ1-3,13,.,.,TRBV20-1,TGCAGTGCTAGGGTTACAGGGATGAACACCATATATTTT,CSARVTGMNTIYF
TRBJ2-1,14,.,TRBD2,TRBV12-3/TRBV12-4,TGTGTCAGCAGTTTGGCAAGCGGGAGCAATGAGCAGTTCTTC,CVSSLASGSNEQFF